This T cell receptor beta chain was retrieved from a study of T cell repertoires in cytomegalovirus infection. At the level of the study: In the study, CMV epitopes included recently identified HLA-C-restricted and well-studied HLA-B-restricted ones.

This clonotype came up a few times. Its cognate antigen is unknown. This CDR3 spans 12 amino acids. Germline V gives CDR1 LGHNT, CDR2 FRNRAP. V gave up 3 bases and J gave up 6 bases, with 6 bases separating them. Via MiXCR, TCRdb re-called the reads, giving one row per CDR3 protein. The sample includes approximately 1,000,000 distinct CDR3 sequences, roughly a third of them seen just once. The rearrangement links TRBV12-5 to TRBJ2-1; TRBD2 might be the D (5 bases). The TCR originated in a human donor in good health (CMV status not recorded). Some clones in this sample may be carry-over from other donors' samples. Specimen: cultured CD8+ T cells from PBMCs, collected from culture after CMV antigen stimulation. The CDR3 DNA follows: TGTGCTAGTGGTTTCCTAGCCAATGAGCAGTTCTTC. Translating gives CASGFLANEQFF.